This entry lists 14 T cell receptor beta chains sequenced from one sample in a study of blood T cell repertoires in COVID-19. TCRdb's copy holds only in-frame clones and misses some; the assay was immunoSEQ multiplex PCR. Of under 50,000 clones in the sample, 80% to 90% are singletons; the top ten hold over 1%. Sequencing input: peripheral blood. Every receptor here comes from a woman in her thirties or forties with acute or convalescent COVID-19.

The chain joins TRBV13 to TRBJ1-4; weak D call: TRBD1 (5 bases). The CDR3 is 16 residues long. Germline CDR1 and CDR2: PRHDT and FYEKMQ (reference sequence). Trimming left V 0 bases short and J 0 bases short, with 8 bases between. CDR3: CASSLGTAATNEKLFF. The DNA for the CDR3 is TGTGCCAGCAGCTTAGGGACAGCCGCAACTAATGAAAAACTGTTTTTT.

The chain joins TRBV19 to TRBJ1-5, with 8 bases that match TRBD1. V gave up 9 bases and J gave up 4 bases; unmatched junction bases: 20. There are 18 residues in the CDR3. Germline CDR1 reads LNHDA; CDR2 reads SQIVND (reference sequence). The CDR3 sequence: CASATQRRDRTPNQPQHF. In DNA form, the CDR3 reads TGTGCCAGCGCAACGCAACGGCGGGACAGGACTCCAAATCAGCCCCAGCATTTT.

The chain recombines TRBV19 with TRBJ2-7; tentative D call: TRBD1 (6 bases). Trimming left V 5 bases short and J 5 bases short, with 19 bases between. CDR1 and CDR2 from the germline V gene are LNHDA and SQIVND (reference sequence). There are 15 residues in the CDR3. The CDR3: CASSAFRGSGNEQYF. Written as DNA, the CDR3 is TGTGCCAGTAGTGCCTTCAGGGGTTCGGGCAACGAGCAGTACTTC.

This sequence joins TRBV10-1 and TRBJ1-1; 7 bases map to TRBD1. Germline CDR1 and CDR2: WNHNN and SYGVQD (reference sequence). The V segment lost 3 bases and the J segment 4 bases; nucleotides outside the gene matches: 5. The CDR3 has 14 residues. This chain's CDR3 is CASSDRSGGTEAFF. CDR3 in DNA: TGCGCCAGCAGTGATAGATCAGGGGGCACTGAAGCTTTCTTT.

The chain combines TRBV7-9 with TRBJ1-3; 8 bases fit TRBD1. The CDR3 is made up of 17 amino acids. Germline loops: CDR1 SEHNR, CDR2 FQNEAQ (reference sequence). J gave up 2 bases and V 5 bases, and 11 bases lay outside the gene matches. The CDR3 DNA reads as TGTGCCAGCAGCATCCCCTCAGGGGGCAATGCTGGAAACACCATATATTTT. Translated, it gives CASSIPSGGNAGNTIYF.

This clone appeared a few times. For the CDR3, the DNA is TGCACCAGCAGCCCCTCTCAGGAGCCCCAGCATTTT. This gives the protein CTSSPSQEPQHF. The chain combines TRBV1 with TRBJ1-5; the table gives TRBD1 as D, unverified against the DNA. TRBV1 is a recognized pseudogene. The CDR3 sequence is 12 residues long.

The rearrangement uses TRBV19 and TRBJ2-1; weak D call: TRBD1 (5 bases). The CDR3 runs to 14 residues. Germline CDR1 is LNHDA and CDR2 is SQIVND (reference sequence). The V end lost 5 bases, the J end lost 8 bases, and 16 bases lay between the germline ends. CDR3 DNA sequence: TGTGCCAGTAGTCCAGCAGGCAGGGCCGATGAGCAGTTCTTC. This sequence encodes CASSPAGRADEQFF.

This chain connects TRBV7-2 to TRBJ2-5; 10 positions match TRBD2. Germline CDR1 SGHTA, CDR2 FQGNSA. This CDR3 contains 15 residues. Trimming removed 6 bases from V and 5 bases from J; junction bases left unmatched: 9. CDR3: CASRGRAGGGETQYF. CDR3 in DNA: TGTGCCAGCAGGGGGAGAGCGGGAGGGGGTGAGACCCAGTACTTC.

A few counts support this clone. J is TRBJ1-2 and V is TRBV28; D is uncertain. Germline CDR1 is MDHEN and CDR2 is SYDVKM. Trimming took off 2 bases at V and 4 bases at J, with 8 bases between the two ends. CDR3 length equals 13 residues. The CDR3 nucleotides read TGTGCCAGCAGTTTAGGCAGTGGCTATGGCTACACCTTC. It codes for CASSLGSGYGYTF.

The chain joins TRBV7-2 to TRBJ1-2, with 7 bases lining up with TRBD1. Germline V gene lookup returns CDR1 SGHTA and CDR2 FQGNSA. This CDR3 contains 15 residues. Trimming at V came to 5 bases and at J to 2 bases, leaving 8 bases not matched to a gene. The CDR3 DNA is TGTGCCAGCAGCCCCGCTACAGGGGAGAACTATGGCTACACCTTC. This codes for CASSPATGENYGYTF.

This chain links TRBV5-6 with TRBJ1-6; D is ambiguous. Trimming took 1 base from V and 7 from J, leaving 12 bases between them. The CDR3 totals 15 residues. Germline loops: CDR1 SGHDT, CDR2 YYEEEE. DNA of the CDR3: TGTGCCAGCAGCTTGCGGCGGATAAACAATTCACCCCTCCACTTT. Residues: CASSLRRINNSPLHF.

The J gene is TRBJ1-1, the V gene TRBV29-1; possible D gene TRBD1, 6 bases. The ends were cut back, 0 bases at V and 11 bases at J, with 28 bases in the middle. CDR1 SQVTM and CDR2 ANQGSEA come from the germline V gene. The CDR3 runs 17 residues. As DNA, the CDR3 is TGCAGCGTTGAAGATCATTCGCTCAGGGGCTCCTCCCTTGGGGCTTTCTTT. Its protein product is CSVEDHSLRGSSLGAFF.

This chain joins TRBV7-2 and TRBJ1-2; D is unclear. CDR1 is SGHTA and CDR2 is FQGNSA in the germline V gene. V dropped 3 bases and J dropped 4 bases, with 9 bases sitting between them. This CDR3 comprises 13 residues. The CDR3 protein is CASSLSLLYGYTF. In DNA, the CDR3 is TGTGCCAGCAGCTTGTCCTTACTCTATGGCTACACCTTC.

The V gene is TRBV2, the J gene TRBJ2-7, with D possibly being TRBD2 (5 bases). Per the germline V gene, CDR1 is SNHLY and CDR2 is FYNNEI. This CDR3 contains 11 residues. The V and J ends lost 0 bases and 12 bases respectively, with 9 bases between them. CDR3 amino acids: CASSEALRGYF. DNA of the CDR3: TGTGCCAGCAGTGAAGCGCTTCGGGGGTACTTC.